This T cell receptor (beta chain) was sequenced for a study of T cell repertoires in cytomegalovirus infection. Looking at the study overall: The study used recently identified HLA-C-restricted and well-studied HLA-B-restricted CMV epitopes. Through public TCR beta signatures, both CMV infection and matching HLA type were indicated.

Study-wide results and caveats: Summed frequency of shared TCR beta families picked out CMV carriers who also had the relevant HLA.

TCRdb re-analysed the reads in MiXCR, keeping a single row per CDR3 protein. The table lists approximately 350,000 distinct CDR3 sequences, 34% of them singletons. Germline CDR1 is ENHRY and CDR2 is SYGVKD. V was pared by 1 base and J by 4 bases, with 8 bases between. The CDR3 spans 13 residues. Note on this clonotype: Its antigen is still unknown.

This clonotype was sampled from a human donor in good health (CMV status not recorded). Some clones in this sample may be carry-over from other donors' samples. V is TRBV10-3 and J is TRBJ2-7; tentatively, D is TRBD2 (6 bases). The sample was cultured PBMCs, taken from culture after CMV antigen stimulation. CDR3 DNA sequence: TGTGCCATCAGTGAGTACGGGGGTTACGAGCAGTACTTC. Its translation: CAISEYGGYEQYF.